This is a list of T cell receptor beta chains from one sample in a study of technical replicates of blood from several donors. Sequenced by immunoSEQ multiplex PCR; TCRdb stores in-frame clones only, minus some. This table has about 88,000 clones, approximately 90% appearing once. Sequences were obtained from T cells isolated from PBMCs. Receptor source: a human donor in good health. Both conserved end residues are trimmed from each CDR3.

TRBV19	TRBJ2-1	ASSTRRGAGGYNEQF
TRBV11-2	TRBJ2-1	ASSLVTSGSNEQF
TRBV28	TRBJ2-7	ASSLTTSGAYEQY
TRBV28	TRBJ1-2	ASSSLAGARYGYT
TRBV23-1	TRBJ2-3	ASTPQGLGTDTQY
TRBV5-1	TRBJ2-7	ASSLNTGTNEQY
TRBV28	TRBJ2-7	ASSGQGSSYEQY
TRBV14	TRBJ2-1	ASSLHRDNRNEQF
TRBV4-2	TRBJ2-2	ASSQETANTGELF
TRBV21-1	TRBJ2-2	ASSKVGLAGLSGELF